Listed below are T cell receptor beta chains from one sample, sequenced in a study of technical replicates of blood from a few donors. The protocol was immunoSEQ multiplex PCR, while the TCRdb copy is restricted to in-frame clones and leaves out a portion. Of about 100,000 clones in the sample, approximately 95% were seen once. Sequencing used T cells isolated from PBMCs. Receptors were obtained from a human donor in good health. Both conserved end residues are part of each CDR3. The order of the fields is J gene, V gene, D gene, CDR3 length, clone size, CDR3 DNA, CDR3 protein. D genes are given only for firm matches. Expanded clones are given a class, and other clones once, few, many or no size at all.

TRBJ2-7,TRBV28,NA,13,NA,TGTGCCAGCAGTCCGGGTGGGTTCAACGAGCAGTACTTC,CASSPGGFNEQYF
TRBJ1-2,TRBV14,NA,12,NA,TGTGCCAGCAGCCAAGATACGCGGGGCTACACCTTC,CASSQDTRGYTF
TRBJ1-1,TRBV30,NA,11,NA,TGTGCCTGGAATACAGGTAGTGAAGCTTTCTTT,CAWNTGSEAFF
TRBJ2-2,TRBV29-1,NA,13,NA,TGCAGCGTTGATTTGCGCGGCACCGGGGAGCTGTTTTTT,CSVDLRGTGELFF
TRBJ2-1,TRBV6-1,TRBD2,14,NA,TGTGCCAGCAGTAGGACTAGCGCAGACAATGGCCAGTTCTTC,CASSRTSADNGQFF
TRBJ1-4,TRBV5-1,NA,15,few,TGCGCCAGCAGCCAGATCACCGGGACTAATGAAAAACTGTTTTTT,CASSQITGTNEKLFF
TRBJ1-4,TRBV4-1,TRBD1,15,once,TGCGCCAGCAGCCAAGGGGACAGGGATTCTGAAAAACTGTTTTTT,CASSQGDRDSEKLFF
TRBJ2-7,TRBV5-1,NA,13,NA,TGCGCCAGCAGCTTGGCCACTTACTACGAGCAGTACTTC,CASSLATYYEQYF
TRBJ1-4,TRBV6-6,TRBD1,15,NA,TGTGCCAGCAGTTACAGCAGGGGGCGCGATGAAAAACTGTTTTTT,CASSYSRGRDEKLFF
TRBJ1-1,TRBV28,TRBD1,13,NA,TGTGCCAGCAGTTTGCAGGGGGCCACTGAAGCTTTCTTT,CASSLQGATEAFF
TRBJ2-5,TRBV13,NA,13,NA,TGTGCCAGCAGCTTAAGGAGCGGTGAGACCCAGTACTTC,CASSLRSGETQYF
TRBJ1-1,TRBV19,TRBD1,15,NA,TGTGCCAGTAGTACCCGTGGAACAGGGGGTAATGAAGCTTTCTTT,CASSTRGTGGNEAFF
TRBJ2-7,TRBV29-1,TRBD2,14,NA,TGCAGCGTTGAATTGGCGGGAGGAATCTACGAGCAGTACTTC,CSVELAGGIYEQYF
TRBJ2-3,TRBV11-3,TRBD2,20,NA,TGTGCCAGCAGGTCCCGGGAGGCGGTTCGGACTCCGGCTAGCACAGATACGCAGTATTTT,CASRSREAVRTPASTDTQYF
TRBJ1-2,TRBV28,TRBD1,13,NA,TGTGCCAGCAGGACGGACAGGGGCGATGGCTACACCTTC,CASRTDRGDGYTF
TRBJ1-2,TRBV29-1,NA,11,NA,TGCAGCGTTGAAGACAGTAATGGCTACACCTTC,CSVEDSNGYTF
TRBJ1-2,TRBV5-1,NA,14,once,TGCGCCAGCAGCCGGGACCCAGGGGAGCATGGCTACACCTTC,CASSRDPGEHGYTF
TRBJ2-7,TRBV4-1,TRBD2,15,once,TGCGCCAGCAGCCAAGAGGTAGCGGGTGTCTACGAGCAGTACTTC,CASSQEVAGVYEQYF
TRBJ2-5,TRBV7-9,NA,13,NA,TGTGCCAGCAGCTTAGGCCTACAAGAGACCCAGTACTTC,CASSLGLQETQYF
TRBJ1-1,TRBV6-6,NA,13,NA,TGTGCCATCTCAGACAGTCGGAACACTGAAGCTTTCTTT,CAISDSRNTEAFF
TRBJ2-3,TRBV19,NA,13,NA,TGTGCCAGTCAGCAGGTAAACACAGATACGCAGTATTTT,CASQQVNTDTQYF
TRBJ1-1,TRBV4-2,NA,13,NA,TGTGCCAGCAGCCAAGAATCAGGCGTTGAAGCTTTCTTT,CASSQESGVEAFF
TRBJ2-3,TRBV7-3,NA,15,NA,TGTGCCAGCAGCCCGACCCCGACTGGGACAGATACGCAGTATTTT,CASSPTPTGTDTQYF
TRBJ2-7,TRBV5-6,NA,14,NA,TGTGCCAGCAGCTTGGCCTCCTTAATCTACGAGCAGTACTTC,CASSLASLIYEQYF
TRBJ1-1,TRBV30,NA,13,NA,TGTGCCTGGAGTAGGGGGGGGAGCACTGAAGCTTTCTTT,CAWSRGGSTEAFF
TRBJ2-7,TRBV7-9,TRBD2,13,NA,TGTGCCAGCAAGACTAGCGGATTCTACGAGCAGTACTTC,CASKTSGFYEQYF
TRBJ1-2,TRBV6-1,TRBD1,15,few,TGTGCCAGCAGTAGCAGGGGGGAGTCTAACTATGGCTACACCTTC,CASSSRGESNYGYTF
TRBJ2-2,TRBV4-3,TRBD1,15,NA,TGCGCCAGCAGCCAAACAGGGGCGAACACCGGGGAGCTGTTTTTT,CASSQTGANTGELFF
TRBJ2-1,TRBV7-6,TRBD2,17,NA,TGTGCCAGCAGCTTAGTGATTAGGCGGGAGTCCTACAATGAGCAGTTCTTC,CASSLVIRRESYNEQFF
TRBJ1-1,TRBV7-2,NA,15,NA,TGTGCCAGCAGCTTATATGCCAGGGGAAACACTGAAGCTTTCTTT,CASSLYARGNTEAFF
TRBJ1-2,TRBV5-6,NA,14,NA,TGTGCCAGCAGCCCGACCGGGAATTACTATGGCTACACCTTC,CASSPTGNYYGYTF
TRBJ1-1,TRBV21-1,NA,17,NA,TGTGCCAGCAGCCGACGCTCGGGGGGAAAGAAGAACACTGAAGCTTTCTTT,CASSRRSGGKKNTEAFF
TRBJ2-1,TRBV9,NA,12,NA,TGTGCCAGCAGCCCATTCTACAATGAGCAGTTCTTC,CASSPFYNEQFF
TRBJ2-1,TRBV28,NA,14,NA,TGTGCCAGCAGTCCAGAGGATTTCAGCAATGAGCAGTTCTTC,CASSPEDFSNEQFF
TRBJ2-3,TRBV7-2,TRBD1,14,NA,TGTGCCAGCAGCGTGGATAGGGGACAGGGTACGCAGTATTTT,CASSVDRGQGTQYF
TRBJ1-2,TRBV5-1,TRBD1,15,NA,TGCGCCAGCAGCCCCGGGACAGATTCCCTCTATGGCTACACCTTC,CASSPGTDSLYGYTF
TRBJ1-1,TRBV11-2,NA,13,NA,TGTGCCAGCAGCTTATTCGTTGACACTGAAGCTTTCTTT,CASSLFVDTEAFF
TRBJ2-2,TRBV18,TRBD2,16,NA,TGTGCCAGCTCATCTTTAGCGGGAGGGAACACCGGGGAGCTGTTTTTT,CASSSLAGGNTGELFF
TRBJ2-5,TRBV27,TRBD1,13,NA,TGTGCCAGCAGTCCGGGACAGGTTGGGACCCAGTACTTC,CASSPGQVGTQYF
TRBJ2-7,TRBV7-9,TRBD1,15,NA,TGTGCCAGCAGCACTACGGGACAGGGATTCGACGAGCAGTACTTC,CASSTTGQGFDEQYF
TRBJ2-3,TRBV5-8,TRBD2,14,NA,TGTGCCAGCAGTTCCGGACTAGCCTCAGATACGCAGTATTTT,CASSSGLASDTQYF
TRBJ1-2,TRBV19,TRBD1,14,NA,TGTGCCAGTAGCTCGGGACAGGGGCGCTATGGCTACACCTTC,CASSSGQGRYGYTF
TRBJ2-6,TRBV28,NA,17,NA,TGTGCCAGCAGTTTGGCAGGGCTTACCCAGGGGGCCAACGTCCTGACTTTC,CASSLAGLTQGANVLTF
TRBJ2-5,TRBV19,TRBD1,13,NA,TGTGCCAGTAGTCAACAGGGGGAAGAGACCCAGTACTTC,CASSQQGEETQYF
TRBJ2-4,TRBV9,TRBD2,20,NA,TGTGCCAGCAGCCTGAGACTAGCGGGGATAAATCTAATAGCCAAAAACATTCAGTACTTC,CASSLRLAGINLIAKNIQYF